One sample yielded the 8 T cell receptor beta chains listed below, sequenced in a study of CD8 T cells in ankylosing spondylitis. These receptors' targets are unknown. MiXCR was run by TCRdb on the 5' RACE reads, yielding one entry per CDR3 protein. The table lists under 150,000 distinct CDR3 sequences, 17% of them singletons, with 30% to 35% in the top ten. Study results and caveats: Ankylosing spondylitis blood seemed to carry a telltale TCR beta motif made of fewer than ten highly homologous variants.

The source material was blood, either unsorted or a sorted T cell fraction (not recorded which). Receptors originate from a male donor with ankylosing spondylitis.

DNA for the CDR3: TGTGCCAGCAGCCAACTTCTGGGGTCTAGCGTCACAGATACGCAGTATTTT. Its protein is CASSQLLGSSVTDTQYF. The chain uses TRBV21-1 and TRBJ2-3; TRBD2, the table's D call, lacks a check against the DNA. TRBV21-1 is a pseudogene. This CDR3 comprises 17 residues.

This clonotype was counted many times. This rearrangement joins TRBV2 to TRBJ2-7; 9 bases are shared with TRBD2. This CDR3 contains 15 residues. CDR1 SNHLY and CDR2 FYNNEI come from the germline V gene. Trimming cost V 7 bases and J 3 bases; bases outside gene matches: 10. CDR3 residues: CASIRGSGSFYEQYF. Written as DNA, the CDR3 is TGTGCCAGCATTCGAGGTAGCGGGAGTTTCTACGAGCAGTACTTC.

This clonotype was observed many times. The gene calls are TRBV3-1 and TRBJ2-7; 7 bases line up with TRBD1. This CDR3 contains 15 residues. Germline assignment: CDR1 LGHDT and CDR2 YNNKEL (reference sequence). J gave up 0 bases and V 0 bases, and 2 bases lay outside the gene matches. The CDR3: CASSQDGTDSYEQYF. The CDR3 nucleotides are TGTGCCAGCAGCCAAGATGGGACAGACTCCTACGAGCAGTACTTC.

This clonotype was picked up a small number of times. CDR3 nucleotide sequence: TGTGCCAGCAGTGTAGGACAGGGGTCCGAGCAGTACTTC. This gives the protein CASSVGQGSEQYF. The rearrangement joins TRBV6-1 to TRBJ2-7, with 9 bases matching TRBD1. CDR1 is MNHNS and CDR2 is SASEGT in the germline V gene. Unmatched junction bases numbered 4, after V lost 4 bases and J lost 6 bases. This CDR3 spans 13 amino acids.

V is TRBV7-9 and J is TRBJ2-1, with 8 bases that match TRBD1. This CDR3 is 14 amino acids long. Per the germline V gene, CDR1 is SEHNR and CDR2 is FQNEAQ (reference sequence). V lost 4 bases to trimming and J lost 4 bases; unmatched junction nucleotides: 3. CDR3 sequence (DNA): TGTGCCAGCAGCTCTGGACAGGGTTACAATGAGCAGTTCTTC. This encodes CASSSGQGYNEQFF.

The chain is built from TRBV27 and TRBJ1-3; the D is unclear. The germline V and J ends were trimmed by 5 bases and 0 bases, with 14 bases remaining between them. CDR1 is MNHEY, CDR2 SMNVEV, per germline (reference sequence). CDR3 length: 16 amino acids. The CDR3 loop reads CASSRQGPTSGNTIYF. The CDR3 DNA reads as TGTGCCAGCAGTCGCCAAGGGCCCACCTCTGGAAACACCATATATTTT.

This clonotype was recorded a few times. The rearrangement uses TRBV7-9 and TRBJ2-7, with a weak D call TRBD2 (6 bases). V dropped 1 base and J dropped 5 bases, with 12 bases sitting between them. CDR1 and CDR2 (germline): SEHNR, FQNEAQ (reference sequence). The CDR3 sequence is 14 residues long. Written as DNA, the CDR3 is TGTGCCAGCAGCTTAGATGCGTGGGGGGACGAGCAGTACTTC. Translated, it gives CASSLDAWGDEQYF.

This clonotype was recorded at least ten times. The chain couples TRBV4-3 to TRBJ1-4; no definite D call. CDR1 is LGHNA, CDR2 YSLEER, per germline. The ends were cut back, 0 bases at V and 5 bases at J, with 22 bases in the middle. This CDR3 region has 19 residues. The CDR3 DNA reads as TGCGCCAGCAGCCAAGATCTTGGCCCTCCGGACTCGCCAAATGAAAAACTGTTTTTT. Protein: CASSQDLGPPDSPNEKLFF.